Following are 5 T cell receptor beta chains from one sample sequenced in a study of blood T cell repertoires in COVID-19. Data came from immunoSEQ multiplex PCR; TCRdb stores just in-frame clones and leaves some out. This table holds roughly 260,000 clones, about four fifths found once. The sample comprised peripheral blood. The receptors here all came from a woman aged 18-29 years with acute or convalescent COVID-19.

V gene TRBV4-3 combines with J gene TRBJ2-3, with a possible D match to TRBD2 (6 bases). CDR1 LGHNA and CDR2 YSLEER come from the germline V gene. V lost 6 bases and J 1 base, leaving 17 bases between the germline ends. The CDR3 sequence is 16 residues long. CDR3 loop: CASRERRGRGTDTQYF. The DNA for the CDR3 is TGCGCCAGCAGGGAGCGGCGGGGTCGGGGCACAGATACGCAGTATTTT.

The chain has TRBV19 and TRBJ1-2; 7 bases are a match to TRBD1. The junction had 13 bases not matched to a gene; V was cut back by 7 bases and J by 5 bases. The CDR3 sequence is 15 residues long. Germline CDR1 and CDR2: LNHDA and SQIVND (reference sequence). CDR3 bases: TGTGCCAGTACCACCGCCGACACAGGGGTATATGGCTACACCTTC. As protein: CASTTADTGVYGYTF.

The rearrangement links TRBV5-8 to TRBJ1-1; D may be TRBD1 (6 bases). This CDR3 is 16 amino acids long. Per germline, CDR1 SGHTS and CDR2 YDEGEE. The V gene lost 5 bases and the J gene lost 2 bases, with 19 bases spanning the gap. CDR3 nucleotide sequence: TGTGCCAGCAGACGGGAACAGGGACGGCGCAACACTGAAGCTTTCTTT. This gives the protein CASRREQGRRNTEAFF.

This chain joins TRBV9 and TRBJ2-1, with 7 bases aligning to TRBD2. CDR3 length: 15 residues. Germline values: CDR1 SGDLS, CDR2 YYNGEE. J gave up 3 bases and V 7 bases, and 10 bases lay outside the gene matches. This chain's CDR3 is CASGERGTGYNEQFF. Here the CDR3 DNA reads TGTGCCAGCGGTGAGCGGGGAACAGGCTACAATGAGCAGTTCTTC. The complete variable domain, with remaining parts taken from reference TRBV9 and TRBJ2-1, reads DSGVTQTPKHLITATGQRVTLRCSPRSGDLSVYWYQQSLDQGLQFLIQYYNGEERAKGNILERFSAQQFPDLHSELNLSSLELGDSALYFCASGERGTGYNEQFFGPGTRLTVL.

In its sample, this clone was seen a few times. This rearrangement joins TRBV20-1 to TRBJ2-1, with D uncertain. CDR1 and CDR2 from the germline V gene are DFQATT and SNEGSKA (reference sequence). The CDR3 loop spans 11 amino acids. Trimming shortened V by 7 bases and J by 5 bases, and 9 bases separated the two germline ends. The DNA of the CDR3 is TGCAGTGGACGACTTCACAATGAGCAGTTCTTC. This codes for CSGRLHNEQFF.